This TCR beta chain was obtained from a study of T cell repertoires in cytomegalovirus infection. As regards this clonotype: Its antigen is unidentified.

A single record per CDR3 protein comes from TCRdb applying MiXCR to the reads. The sample includes 360,000 or so distinct CDR3 sequences, about 34% of them seen just once. The receptor comes from a human donor in good health (CMV status not recorded). Some clones in this sample may be carry-over from other donors' samples. This specimen was cultured PBMCs, taken from culture after CMV antigen stimulation.

This CDR3 reads CASSESGVGYGYTF. As DNA, the CDR3 is TGTGCCAGCAGTGAAAGCGGCGTGGGCTATGGCTACACCTTC. The chain employs TRBV2 and TRBJ1-2; D uncertain. Per the germline V gene, CDR1 is SNHLY and CDR2 is FYNNEI. The CDR3 is 14 amino acids. Trimming removed 2 bases from V and 4 bases from J, with 11 bases in between.